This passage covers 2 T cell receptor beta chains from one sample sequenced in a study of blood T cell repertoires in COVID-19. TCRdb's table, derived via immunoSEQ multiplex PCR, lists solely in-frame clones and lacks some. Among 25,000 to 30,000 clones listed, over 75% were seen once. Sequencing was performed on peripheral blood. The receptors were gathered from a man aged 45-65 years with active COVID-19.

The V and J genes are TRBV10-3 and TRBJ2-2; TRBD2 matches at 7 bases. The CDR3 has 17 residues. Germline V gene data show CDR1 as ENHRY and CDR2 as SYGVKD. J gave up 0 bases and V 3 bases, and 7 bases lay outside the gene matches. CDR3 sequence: CAISDRGSGANTGELFF. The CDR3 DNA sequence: TGTGCCATCAGTGACCGCGGAAGCGGGGCGAACACCGGGGAGCTGTTTTTT.

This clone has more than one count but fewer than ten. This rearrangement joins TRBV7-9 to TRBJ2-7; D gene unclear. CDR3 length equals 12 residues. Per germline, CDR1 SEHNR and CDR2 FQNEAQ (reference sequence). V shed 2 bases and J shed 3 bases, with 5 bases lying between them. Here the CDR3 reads CASSLYSYEQYF. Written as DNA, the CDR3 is TGTGCCAGCAGCTTATACAGCTACGAGCAGTACTTC.